This TCR beta chain emerged from a study of CD8+ T cells in alopecia areata. In the study overall: At a dose of 5 to 10 mg twice daily, oral tofacitinib was given to treated patients.

With 5 bases clipped from V and 7 bases from J, the junction kept 5 bases outside the gene matches. From germline, CDR1 is MNHNY and CDR2 SVGAGI (reference sequence). The CDR3 has 13 residues. Treatment here: oral pan-JAK inhibitor, 5-10 mg twice daily. On this clone: Its matching antigen is unknown.

The study's findings and limits: Because of a solitary nonresponder, the connection of baseline CD8+ expansion to response stays uncertain. Within the top 100, expanded CD8+ clones significantly decreased with tofacitinib, as did scalp clonality.

Extracted RNA was reverse transcribed, and the resulting cDNA served as sequencing template. Measured with immunoSEQ multiplex PCR; TCRdb has only the in-frame clones, and not every one. This sample has 150,000 to 250,000 clones, with roughly 64% found just once. Here the sequenced sample was CD4+ T cells sorted from blood, taken at week 24, from a patient treated with tofacitinib. V and J are TRBV6-6 and TRBJ1-5; 7 bases line up with TRBD1. This TCR was sampled from a human donor with alopecia areata. The DNA for the CDR3 is TGTGCCAGCAGTAGACAGGGAGGGCAGCCCCAGCATTTT. Encoded protein: CASSRQGGQPQHF.